What follows is one TCR beta chain and its context. Per germline, CDR1 DFQATT and CDR2 SNEGSKA (reference sequence). Trimming pared 4 bases from V and 4 bases from J, leaving 5 bases between. The CDR3 runs to 11 residues. Using immunoSEQ multiplex PCR, the repertoire was profiled, and TCRdb retains in-frame clones only, with some absent. The sample lists about 140,000 clones, 70% to 90% occurring once. The sample is drawn from a study of T cell responses to AZD1222 COVID-19 vaccine. The sequenced sample was peripheral blood, obtained on day 0 of AZD1222 vaccination. The chain couples TRBV20-1 to TRBJ1-5, with D unresolved. The clonotype originates from an adult in good health. CDR3 DNA sequence: TGCAGTGCTAATGAGAATCAGCCCCAGCATTTT. Encoded protein: CSANENQPQHF.